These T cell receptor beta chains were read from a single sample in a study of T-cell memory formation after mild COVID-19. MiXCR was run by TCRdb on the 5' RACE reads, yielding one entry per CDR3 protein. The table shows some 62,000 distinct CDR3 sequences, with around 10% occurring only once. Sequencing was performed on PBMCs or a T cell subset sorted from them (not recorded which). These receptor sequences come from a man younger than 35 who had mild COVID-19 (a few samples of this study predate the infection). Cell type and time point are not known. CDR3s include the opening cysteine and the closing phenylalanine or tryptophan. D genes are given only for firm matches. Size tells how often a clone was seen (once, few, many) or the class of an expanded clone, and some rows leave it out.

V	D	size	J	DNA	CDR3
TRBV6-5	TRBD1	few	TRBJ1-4	TGTGCCAGCAGTAGACAGGGGAGCTCAACTAATGAAAAACTGTTTTTT	CASSRQGSSTNEKLFF
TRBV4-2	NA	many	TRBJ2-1	TGTGCCACCCTGGGGGGAAATGAGCAGTTCTTC	CATLGGNEQFF
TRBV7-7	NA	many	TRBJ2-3	TGTGCCAGCAGCCATCTGGGTAGCACAGATACGCAGTATTTT	CASSHLGSTDTQYF
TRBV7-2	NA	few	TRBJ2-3	TGTGCCAGCAGCTTAGAACGCACCTCAGATACGCAGTATTTT	CASSLERTSDTQYF
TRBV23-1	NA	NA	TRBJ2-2	TGCGCCAGCAGTCGACGGATGAACACCGGGGAGCTGTTTTTT	CASSRRMNTGELFF
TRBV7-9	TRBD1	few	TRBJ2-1	TGTGCCAGCAGTTACAGACAGGGTCGCAATGAGCAGTTCTTC	CASSYRQGRNEQFF
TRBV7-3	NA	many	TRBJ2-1	TGTGCCAGCAGCTTAACGGGCCTCGGTGAGCAGTTCTTC	CASSLTGLGEQFF
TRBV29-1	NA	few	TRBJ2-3	TGCAGCGTTGCTCGTGGAATACCAGATACGCAGTATTTT	CSVARGIPDTQYF
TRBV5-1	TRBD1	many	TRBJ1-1	TGCGCCAGCAGCCCCGGGACAGCCAACACTGAAGCTTTCTTT	CASSPGTANTEAFF
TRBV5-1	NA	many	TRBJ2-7	TGCGCCAGCAGCTTGGCCGTGAAGAGTTACGAGCAGTACTTC	CASSLAVKSYEQYF